A single sample is the source of the 28 T cell receptor beta chains below, sequenced in a study of spatial heterogeneity in lung cancer. Via MiXCR, TCRdb re-called the 5' RACE reads, giving one row per CDR3 protein. The table has about 110,000 distinct CDR3 sequences, more than 10% seen once; the top ten hold around 24%. The time point was: blood at routine non-recurrence follow-up after resection. The sequencing here drew on PBMCs, taken at follow-up. The receptors stem from a female donor with early-stage non-small cell lung cancer.

A note on this clonotype: Since a much larger clone is just one base distant, this may be a read error. The rearrangement uses TRBV30 and TRBJ1-5; 7 bases fit TRBD1. This CDR3 has 13 amino acids. Per germline, CDR1 GTSNPN and CDR2 SVGIG (reference sequence). The trim removed 4 bases at V and 2 bases at J, leaving 2 bases unmatched. CDR3 DNA: TGTGCCTGGAACGACAGGGGCAATCAGCCCCAGCATTTT. It yields the protein CAWNDRGNQPQHF.

This clonotype was recorded many times. This chain links TRBV15 with TRBJ1-1; D possibly corresponds to TRBD1 (6 bases). The germline gives CDR1 LNHNV, CDR2 YYDKDF (reference sequence). The V and J ends lost 0 bases and 4 bases respectively, with 15 bases between them. The length of the CDR3 is 16 residues. CDR3 nucleotides: TGTGCCACCAGCAGAGATATTGGGGGCCGGGGCACTGAAGCTTTCTTT. Protein sequence: CATSRDIGGRGTEAFF.

The chain joins TRBV21-1 to TRBJ2-7; TRBD1, as called in the table, went unchecked against the DNA. TRBV21-1 is marked as a pseudogene. The CDR3 is 14 residues long. CDR3 coding DNA: TGTGCCAGCTGTATAGGCAGGGGGCCGTACGAGCAGTACGTC. It yields the protein CASCIGRGPYEQYV.

V usage is TRBV20-1 and J usage is TRBJ2-3; TRBD2 matches at 7 bases. The CDR3 covers 13 residues. CDR1 and CDR2 (germline): DFQATT, SNEGSKA (reference sequence). Germline trimming cut 3 bases from V and 4 bases from J; bases unmatched to any gene: 4. The CDR3 DNA is TGCAGTGCTAGGGGGAGGGACGCAGATACGCAGTATTTT. This codes for CSARGRDADTQYF.

The chain recombines TRBV19 with TRBJ2-2; 7 bases map to TRBD1. CDR1 and CDR2 from the germline V gene are LNHDA and SQIVND (reference sequence). There are 16 residues in the CDR3. The junction had 8 bases not matched to a gene; V was cut back by 6 bases and J by 1 base. The CDR3 spells CASRPPGQLNTGELFF. The CDR3, as DNA: TGTGCCAGTAGGCCACCGGGACAGCTGAACACCGGGGAGCTGTTTTTT.

CDR3 coding DNA: TGTGCCAGTAGTGACAGGGGAAATCAGCCCCAGCATTTT. This gives the protein CASSDRGNQPQHF. The chain joins TRBV19 to TRBJ1-5; TRBD1 agrees at 8 bases. Per germline, CDR1 LNHDA and CDR2 SQIVND (reference sequence). The CDR3 is 13 residues long. The J segment lost 4 bases and the V segment lost 5 bases, leaving 1 base of the junction unmatched.

The chain carries TRBV28 and TRBJ1-1; D gene unclear. Per the germline V gene, CDR1 is MDHEN and CDR2 is SYDVKM. CDR3 length: 14 amino acids. V was clipped by 3 bases and J by 4 bases, with 12 bases between them. CDR3 in amino acids: CASSLRQLSTEAFF. CDR3 DNA sequence: TGTGCCAGCAGTTTGCGTCAGTTGAGCACTGAAGCTTTCTTT.

The sample holds a few counts of this clonotype. The chain joins TRBV29-1 to TRBJ2-5; the D is unclear. This CDR3 has 12 residues. V gave up 7 bases and J gave up 1 base, with 10 bases separating them. Germline V gives CDR1 SQVTM, CDR2 ANQGSEA. CDR3 sequence: CSAYKPQETQYF. The CDR3 coding sequence is TGCAGCGCGTACAAGCCCCAAGAGACCCAGTACTTC.

In this sample, this clonotype turned up many times. The CDR3 region has the DNA TGTGCCATCAAAGACTCGGGAGATACGCAGTATTTT. Its protein is CAIKDSGDTQYF. The rearrangement links TRBV10-3 to TRBJ2-3; D is unclear. Trimming removed 7 bases at V and 5 bases at J, with 10 bases between. This CDR3 contains 12 residues. CDR1 ENHRY and CDR2 SYGVKD come from the germline V gene.

This clonotype has a handful of counts. The chain joins TRBV20-1 to TRBJ1-1; TRBD1 matches 7 bases. Unmatched junction bases numbered 8, after V lost 4 bases and J lost 3 bases. The CDR3 runs to 14 residues. CDR1 DFQATT and CDR2 SNEGSKA come from the germline V gene (reference sequence). The chain's CDR3 is CSATQTRGDTEAFF. The CDR3 DNA sequence: TGCAGTGCTACTCAAACCAGGGGGGACACTGAAGCTTTCTTT.

The CDR3 reads CSARSITGDTEAFF. The CDR3 DNA is TGCAGTGCTAGAAGTATAACAGGGGACACTGAAGCTTTCTTT. V and J are TRBV20-1 and TRBJ1-1, with TRBD1 identical over 7 bases. Germline CDR1 reads DFQATT; CDR2 reads SNEGSKA (reference sequence). The CDR3 sequence is 14 residues long. Trimming took 2 bases from V and 3 from J; bases not matched to a gene: 6.

This rearrangement joins TRBV24-1 to TRBJ2-3; weak D call: TRBD2 (6 bases). V dropped 3 bases and J dropped 0 bases, with 12 bases sitting between them. The CDR3 sequence is 16 residues long. CDR1 and CDR2 from the germline V gene are KGHDR and SFDVKD. CDR3 DNA: TGTGCCACCAGTGATCTCTCGACTAGTAGCACAGATACGCAGTATTTT. Its protein is CATSDLSTSSTDTQYF.

The rearrangement joins TRBV21-1 to TRBJ2-1; the table assigns TRBD2, which was not confirmed against the DNA. TRBV21-1 is a pseudogene. The CDR3 is 16 residues long. The CDR3 bases are TGTGCCAGCAGCAAGCGGGAGGGAAGCACCTACAATGAGCAGTTCTTC. Translated: CASSKREGSTYNEQFF.

V and J are TRBV28 and TRBJ1-5, with 7 nucleotides matching TRBD1. V dropped 5 bases and J dropped 0; count of bases not matched to a gene: 10. Germline CDR1 and CDR2: MDHEN and SYDVKM. This CDR3 is built from 17 residues. The CDR3, as DNA: TGTGCCAGCAGTCCCCCACAGGGGTCCCTTAGCAATCAGCCCCAGCATTTT. This codes for CASSPPQGSLSNQPQHF.

This sequence joins TRBV7-2 and TRBJ2-4; 11 bases map to TRBD2. The CDR3 runs 16 residues. The germline V gene encodes CDR1 SGHTA and CDR2 FQGNSA. The V and J ends lost 5 bases and 0 bases, in that order; junction bases with no gene match: 3. The CDR3, as DNA: TGTGCCAGCAGCCTTAGCGGGAGGGTAGCCAAAAACATTCAGTACTTC. Amino acid sequence: CASSLSGRVAKNIQYF.

This chain links TRBV6-5 with TRBJ1-1; no reliable D call. Germline values: CDR1 MNHEY, CDR2 SVGAGI. With 2 bases removed from V and 1 base from J, the gap between germline ends came to 11 bases. The CDR3 runs to 15 residues. For the CDR3, the DNA is TGTGCCAGCAGTTACGAATACGCTCGGAACACTGAAGCTTTCTTT. Translated, it gives CASSYEYARNTEAFF.

For this clonotype: A clone one base away is much larger, so this may be a read error. The J gene is TRBJ2-1, the V gene TRBV2; 7 bases agree with TRBD2. V lost 11 bases and J lost 7; bases outside the gene matches: 20. Germline assignment: CDR1 SNHLY and CDR2 FYNNEI. This CDR3 region has 16 residues. This CDR3 reads CACTQYSTSSKNEQFF. The CDR3 DNA reads TGTGCCTGCACCCAATACTCGACTAGCTCTAAGAATGAGCAGTTCTTC.

V is TRBV4-2 and J is TRBJ2-3, with 9 bases aligning to TRBD2. Germline loops: CDR1 LGHNA, CDR2 YNFKEQ. With 0 bases clipped from V and 4 bases from J, the junction kept 2 bases outside the gene matches. There are 15 residues in the CDR3. CDR3 nucleotides: TGTGCCAGCAGCCAAGAACTAGCGGGCGCAGATACGCAGTATTTT. This codes for CASSQELAGADTQYF.

This chain uses TRBV20-1 with TRBJ2-3, with D possibly being TRBD2 (6 bases). Germline assignment: CDR1 DFQATT and CDR2 SNEGSKA (reference sequence). V shed 6 bases and J shed 4 bases, with 11 bases lying between them. There are 12 residues in the CDR3. CDR3 amino acids: CSARAGADTQYF. The CDR3 region has the DNA TGCAGTGCCCGAGCGGGCGCAGATACGCAGTATTTT.

The chain employs TRBV13 and TRBJ2-2, with 8 bases lining up with TRBD2. Germline trimming cut 3 bases from V and 6 bases from J; bases unmatched to any gene: 9. Per the germline V gene, CDR1 is PRHDT and CDR2 is FYEKMQ (reference sequence). This CDR3 spans 16 amino acids. The CDR3 DNA reads as TGTGCCAGCAGCTTGAGGGTAGCGGGACGTTCCGGGGAGCTGTTTTTT. It encodes CASSLRVAGRSGELFF.

This chain joins TRBV5-1 and TRBJ1-5; tentatively, D is TRBD1 (6 bases). Germline V gene sequence: CDR1 SGHRS, CDR2 YFSETQ. V lost 4 bases and J 3 bases, leaving 11 bases between the germline ends. This CDR3 is 14 amino acids long. The CDR3 DNA is TGCGCCAGCAGCGACGGACAGATCAATCAGCCCCAGCATTTT. Protein: CASSDGQINQPQHF.

The chain uses TRBV20-1 and TRBJ2-7; D is perhaps TRBD1 (5 bases). Germline loops: CDR1 DFQATT, CDR2 SNEGSKA (reference sequence). The CDR3 extends over 11 amino acids. Trimming left V 5 bases short and J 5 bases short, with 10 bases between. The CDR3 sequence is CSAAGHDEQYF. CDR3 coding DNA: TGCAGTGCTGCAGGGCACGACGAGCAGTACTTC.

This clonotype was seen a handful of times. This chain links TRBV29-1 with TRBJ2-5, with D hard to call. The CDR3 is made up of 11 amino acids. Deletions cut 3 bases from V and 5 bases from J, with 7 bases between. CDR1 is SQVTM, CDR2 ANQGSEA, per germline. CDR3 bases: TGCAGCGTTGAGGGGATCGAGACCCAGTACTTC. Translating gives CSVEGIETQYF.

This clonotype has more than one count but fewer than ten. The rearrangement links TRBV24-1 to TRBJ2-1; perhaps TRBD2 as D (6 bases). CDR3 size: 13 residues. Trimming pared 7 bases from V and 7 bases from J, leaving 13 bases between. CDR1 KGHDR and CDR2 SFDVKD come from the germline V gene. The DNA of the CDR3 is TGTGCCACCAGGGGGGTAGCGGCTAATGAGCAGTTCTTC. This codes for CATRGVAANEQFF.

V gene TRBV19 combines with J gene TRBJ1-1; a weak D match, TRBD1 (5 bases). The V end lost 3 bases, the J end lost 2 bases, and 16 bases lay between the germline ends. Per germline, CDR1 LNHDA and CDR2 SQIVND (reference sequence). The CDR3 is made up of 16 amino acids. The CDR3 protein is CASSMQGNLLNTEAFF. The CDR3 DNA reads TGTGCCAGTAGTATGCAGGGTAACTTGCTCAACACTGAAGCTTTCTTT.

This clonotype was counted ten times or more. The CDR3 loop is CASSNLAGATDTQYF. CDR3 in DNA: TGTGCCAGTAGTAATCTAGCGGGAGCGACAGATACGCAGTATTTT. The chain combines TRBV19 with TRBJ2-3; 10 positions agree with TRBD2. This CDR3 is 15 amino acids long. V shed 4 bases, J shed 3 bases, and the junction held 4 bases outside the gene matches. Germline loops: CDR1 LNHDA, CDR2 SQIVND (reference sequence).

This clonotype came up a few times. The chain employs TRBV28 and TRBJ1-5, with D possibly TRBD1 on 5 matching bases. Germline CDR1 reads MDHEN; CDR2 reads SYDVKM. The CDR3 runs to 15 residues. Trimming pared 3 bases from V and 2 bases from J, leaving 11 bases between. CDR3: CASSLAGSRNQPQHF. CDR3 coding DNA: TGTGCCAGCAGTTTGGCAGGGAGTCGCAATCAGCCCCAGCATTTT.

The chain links TRBV6-1 to TRBJ2-1; 8 bases line up with TRBD2. Germline CDR1 and CDR2: MNHNS and SASEGT. The length of the CDR3 is 15 residues. The V segment lost 5 bases and the J segment 7 bases; nucleotides outside the gene matches: 10. The DNA for the CDR3 is TGTGCCAGCAGTCCAGGCGCAGCGGGAGAGAATGAGCAGTTCTTC. This gives the protein CASSPGAAGENEQFF.